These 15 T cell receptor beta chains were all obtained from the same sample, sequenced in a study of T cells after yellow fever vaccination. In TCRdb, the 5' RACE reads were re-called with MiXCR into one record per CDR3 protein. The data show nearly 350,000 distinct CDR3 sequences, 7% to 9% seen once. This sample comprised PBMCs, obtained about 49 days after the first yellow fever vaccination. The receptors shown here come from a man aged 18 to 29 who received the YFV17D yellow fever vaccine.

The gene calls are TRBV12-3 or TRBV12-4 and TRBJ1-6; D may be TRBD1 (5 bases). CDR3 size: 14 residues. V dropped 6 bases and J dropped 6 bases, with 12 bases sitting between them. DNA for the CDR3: TGTGCCAGCAGCTTACAGGCCCTTAATTCACCCCTCCACTTT. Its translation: CASSLQALNSPLHF.

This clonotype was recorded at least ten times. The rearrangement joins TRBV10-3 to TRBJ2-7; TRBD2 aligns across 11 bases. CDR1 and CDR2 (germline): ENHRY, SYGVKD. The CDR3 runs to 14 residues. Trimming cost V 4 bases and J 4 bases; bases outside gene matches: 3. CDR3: CAISATSGAYEQYF. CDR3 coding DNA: TGTGCCATCAGTGCGACTAGCGGGGCATACGAGCAGTACTTC.

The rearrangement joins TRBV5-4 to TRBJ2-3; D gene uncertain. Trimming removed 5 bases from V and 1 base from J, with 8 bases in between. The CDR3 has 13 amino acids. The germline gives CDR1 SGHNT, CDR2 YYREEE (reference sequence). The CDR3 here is CASRPDGTDTQYF. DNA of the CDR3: TGTGCCAGCAGGCCGGACGGCACAGATACGCAGTATTTT.

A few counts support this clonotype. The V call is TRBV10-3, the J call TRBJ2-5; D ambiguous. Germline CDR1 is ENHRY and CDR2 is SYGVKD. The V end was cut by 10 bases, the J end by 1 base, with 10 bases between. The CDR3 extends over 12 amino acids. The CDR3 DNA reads TGTGCCACGAGACTGGGCCAAGAGACCCAGTACTTC. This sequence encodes CATRLGQETQYF.

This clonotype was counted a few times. CDR3 region: CASSDPGTGPEQYF. DNA of the CDR3: TGTGCCAGCAGTGATCCCGGGACAGGGCCAGAGCAGTACTTC. This chain joins TRBV6-2 or TRBV6-3 and TRBJ2-7; the match to TRBD1 covers 9 bases. Trimming took 5 bases from V and 7 from J; bases not matched to a gene: 9. There are 14 residues in the CDR3. Germline CDR1 and CDR2: MNHEY and SVGEGT.

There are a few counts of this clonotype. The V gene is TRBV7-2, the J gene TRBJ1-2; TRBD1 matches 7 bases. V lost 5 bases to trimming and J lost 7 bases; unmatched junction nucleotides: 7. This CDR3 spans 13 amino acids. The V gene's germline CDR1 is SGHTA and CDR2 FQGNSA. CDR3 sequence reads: CASSADRVGGYTF. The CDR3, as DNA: TGTGCCAGCAGCGCAGACAGGGTTGGTGGCTACACCTTC.

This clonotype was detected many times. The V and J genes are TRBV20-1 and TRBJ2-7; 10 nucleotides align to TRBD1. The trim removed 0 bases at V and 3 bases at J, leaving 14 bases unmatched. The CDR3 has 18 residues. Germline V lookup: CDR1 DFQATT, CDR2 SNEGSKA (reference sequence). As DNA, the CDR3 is TGCAGTGCTAGAGATGACGGTTTGGGACAGGGGCCCCTCTACGAGCAGTACTTC. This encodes CSARDDGLGQGPLYEQYF.

The CDR3 DNA reads TGTGCCAGCAGCCCTCATGGGCCTTCCACTCACAATGAGCAGTTCTTC. It translates to CASSPHGPSTHNEQFF. This chain connects TRBV7-3 to TRBJ2-1; unclear D gene. The CDR3 consists of 16 residues. With 5 bases removed from V and 5 bases from J, the gap between germline ends came to 19 bases. Germline-derived CDR1 and CDR2 are SGHTA and FQGTGA.

The CDR3 coding sequence is TGTGCCAGCAGCTCCCGACAGGGCCGTATCGAGACCCAGTACTTC. Translating it yields CASSSRQGRIETQYF. The chain is built from TRBV7-9 and TRBJ2-5, with TRBD1 matching over 7 bases. The CDR3 sequence is 15 residues long. V trimming: 4 bases; J trimming: 5 bases; junction bases outside the gene matches: 10. The germline V gene has CDR1 SEHNR and CDR2 FQNEAQ (reference sequence).

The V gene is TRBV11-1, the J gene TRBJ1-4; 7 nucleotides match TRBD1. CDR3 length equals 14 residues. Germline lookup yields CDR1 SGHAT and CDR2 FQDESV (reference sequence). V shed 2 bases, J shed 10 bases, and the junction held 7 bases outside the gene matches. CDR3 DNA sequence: TGTGCCAGCAGCTTACGGGCAGGGGGTGGAAAACTGTTTTTT. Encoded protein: CASSLRAGGGKLFF.

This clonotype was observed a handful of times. For the CDR3, the DNA is TGCAGTGCTCCTCGGGCGGGGTATAACAATGAGCAGTTCTTC. This codes for CSAPRAGYNNEQFF. This chain links TRBV20-1 with TRBJ2-1, with D possibly TRBD2 on 6 matching bases. The length of the CDR3 is 14 residues. The germline V and J ends were trimmed by 5 bases and 5 bases, with 16 bases remaining between them. Per the germline V gene, CDR1 is DFQATT and CDR2 is SNEGSKA (reference sequence).

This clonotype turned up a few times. In nucleotides, the CDR3 is TGTGCCAGCAGACACTCCGACTCCTACGAGCAGTACGTC. Encoded protein: CASRHSDSYEQYV. The chain uses TRBV2 and TRBJ2-7, with D hard to call. The CDR3 runs to 13 residues. V gave up 6 bases and J gave up 0 bases, with 9 bases separating them. Germline CDR1 reads SNHLY; CDR2 reads FYNNEI.

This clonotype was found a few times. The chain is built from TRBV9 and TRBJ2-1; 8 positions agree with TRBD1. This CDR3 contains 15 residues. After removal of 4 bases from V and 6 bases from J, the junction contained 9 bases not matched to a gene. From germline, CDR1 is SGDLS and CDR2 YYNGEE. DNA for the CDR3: TGTGCCAGCAGCACAGAGGGACAGGCGCCCAATGAGCAGTTCTTC. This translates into CASSTEGQAPNEQFF.

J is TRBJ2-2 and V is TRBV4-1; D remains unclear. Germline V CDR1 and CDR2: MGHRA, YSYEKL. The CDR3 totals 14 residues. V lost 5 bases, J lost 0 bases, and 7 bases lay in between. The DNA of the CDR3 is TGCGCCAGCAGCTCTAGGTCGAACACCGGGGAGCTGTTTTTT. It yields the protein CASSSRSNTGELFF.

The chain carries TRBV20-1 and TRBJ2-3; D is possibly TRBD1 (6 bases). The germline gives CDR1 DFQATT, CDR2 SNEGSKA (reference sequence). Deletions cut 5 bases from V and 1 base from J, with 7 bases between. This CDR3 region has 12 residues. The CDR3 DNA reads TGCAGTGCTCCAGGGGGCACAGATACGCAGTATTTT. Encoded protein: CSAPGGTDTQYF.